Below are 14 T cell receptor beta chains sequenced from a single sample in a study of blood T cell repertoires in COVID-19. Sequencing was performed with immunoSEQ multiplex PCR; in TCRdb, only in-frame clones are kept and a portion is missing. There are about 190,000 clones in the sample; 70% to 90% occur only once, and roughly 4.7% lies in the top ten. The sequenced sample consisted of peripheral blood. These receptors all stem from a human donor in a cohort sampled during active COVID-19.

The chain is built from TRBV6-5 and TRBJ1-4, with 9 nucleotides matching TRBD1. Germline V lookup: CDR1 MNHEY, CDR2 SVGAGI. The J segment lost 6 bases and the V segment lost 6 bases, leaving 2 bases of the junction unmatched. This CDR3 spans 13 amino acids. Here the CDR3 reads CASRTGGDEKLFF. For the CDR3, the DNA is TGTGCCAGCAGGACAGGGGGGGATGAAAAACTGTTTTTT.

V gene TRBV7-8 combines with J gene TRBJ1-5; 9 nucleotides agree with TRBD1. CDR1 is SGHVS and CDR2 is FQNEAQ in the germline V gene. After removal of 5 bases from V and 4 bases from J, the junction contained 9 bases not matched to a gene. This CDR3 region has 16 residues. The CDR3 region has the DNA TGTGCCAGCAGCGTCAACCTACAGGGGGCGAATCAGCCCCAGCATTTT. It yields the protein CASSVNLQGANQPQHF.

V and J are TRBV5-1 and TRBJ2-1; 10 bases align to TRBD2. V shed 3 bases, J shed 7 bases, and the junction held 13 bases outside the gene matches. This CDR3 has 17 amino acids. Germline V gene sequence: CDR1 SGHRS, CDR2 YFSETQ. The CDR3 is CASSSVPQAGGRNEQFF. CDR3 nucleotides: TGCGCCAGCAGCTCCGTTCCGCAAGCGGGGGGGCGGAATGAGCAGTTCTTC.

J is TRBJ2-7 and V is TRBV3-1 (or the pseudogene TRBV3-2), with TRBD1 matching over 7 bases. J was trimmed by 0 bases and V by 1 base; bases with no gene match: 9. Germline loops: CDR1 LGHDT, CDR2 YNNKEL (reference sequence). CDR3 size: 17 residues. CDR3 bases: TGTGCCAGCAGCCAAGCCCGGACAGGACGAAGCTCCTACGAGCAGTACTTC. Its protein is CASSQARTGRSSYEQYF.

The V and J genes are TRBV19 and TRBJ2-7, with 11 bases that match TRBD2. This CDR3 spans 15 amino acids. Germline V CDR1 and CDR2: LNHDA, SQIVND (reference sequence). V was clipped by 3 bases and J by 2 bases; unmatched bases: 3. CDR3 nucleotides: TGTGCCAGTAGTATCACTAGCGGGGGCCCCTACGAGCAGTACTTC. This encodes CASSITSGGPYEQYF.

This chain connects TRBV7-2 to TRBJ2-5; TRBD1 is a possible D gene (5 bases). The length of the CDR3 is 13 residues. The germline V gene encodes CDR1 SGHTA and CDR2 FQGNSA. The V and J ends lost 4 bases and 1 base respectively, with 7 bases between them. The CDR3: CASSSQGQETQYF. DNA for the CDR3: TGTGCCAGCAGCTCGCAGGGCCAAGAGACCCAGTACTTC.

CDR3 sequence reads: CASSVATGLAGRQDTQYF. The CDR3 DNA reads TGTGCCAGCAGCGTAGCGACGGGACTAGCGGGAAGGCAAGATACGCAGTATTTT. This chain links TRBV9 with TRBJ2-3; TRBD2 matches 13 bases. There are 18 residues in the CDR3. Germline CDR1 and CDR2: SGDLS and YYNGEE. J gave up 5 bases and V 0 bases, and 9 bases lay outside the gene matches.

The V and J genes are TRBV11-3 and TRBJ2-3; the D gene is possibly TRBD1 (5 bases). This CDR3 contains 13 residues. Trimming pared 4 bases from V and 6 bases from J, leaving 11 bases between. Germline lookup yields CDR1 SGHNT and CDR2 YENEEA. The CDR3 sequence: CASSWGREDTQYF. CDR3 coding DNA: TGTGCCAGCAGCTGGGGCCGAGAGGATACGCAGTATTTT.

The chain is built from TRBV27 and TRBJ2-7; D might be TRBD2 (6 bases). The germline V gene encodes CDR1 MNHEY and CDR2 SMNVEV (reference sequence). V was clipped by 1 base and J by 4 bases, with 11 bases between them. The CDR3 loop spans 14 amino acids. CDR3 loop: CASSLWGDHYEQYF. CDR3 nucleotide sequence: TGTGCCAGCAGTTTATGGGGGGACCATTACGAGCAGTACTTC.

The chain is built from TRBV4-3 and TRBJ2-7; TRBD1 agrees at 7 bases. Germline loops: CDR1 LGHNA, CDR2 YSLEER. This CDR3 spans 15 amino acids. V shed 0 bases, J shed 2 bases, and the junction held 4 bases outside the gene matches. The CDR3 reads CASSQDTGAAYEQYF. As DNA, the CDR3 is TGCGCCAGCAGCCAAGATACAGGGGCGGCCTACGAGCAGTACTTC.

In nucleotides, the CDR3 is TGTGCCAGCAGCGGACTCAATGGGGACACTGAAGCTTTCTTT. It is translated as CASSGLNGDTEAFF. The chain joins TRBV6-5 to TRBJ1-1; D gene unclear. Trimming stripped 6 bases from V and 3 bases from J, with 14 bases between. Per the germline V gene, CDR1 is MNHEY and CDR2 is SVGAGI. There are 14 residues in the CDR3.

The chain links TRBV6-2 or TRBV6-3 to TRBJ1-4; possible D gene TRBD1, 6 bases. The CDR3 loop spans 15 amino acids. The V end was cut by 3 bases, the J end by 5 bases, with 13 bases between. From germline, CDR1 is MNHEY and CDR2 SVGEGT. The CDR3 region has the DNA TGTGCCAGCAGTTATGGGGGCCTACGGAATGAAAAACTGTTTTTT. Its translation is CASSYGGLRNEKLFF.

The chain links TRBV9 to TRBJ2-3, with 7 positions matching TRBD1. The ends lost 3 bases at V and 10 bases at J; junction bases unmatched: 5. Germline CDR1 is SGDLS and CDR2 is YYNGEE. The CDR3 covers 12 residues. CDR3 sequence reads: CASSADRAAQYF. CDR3 bases: TGTGCCAGCAGCGCCGACAGGGCAGCGCAGTATTTT.

The chain uses TRBV19 and TRBJ2-1, with 12 bases identical to TRBD2. Germline assignment: CDR1 LNHDA and CDR2 SQIVND (reference sequence). This CDR3 has 14 residues. V shed 5 bases, J shed 6 bases, and the junction held 2 bases outside the gene matches. CDR3 sequence (DNA): TGTGCCAGTAGTGGACTAGCGGGAAGCAATGAGCAGTTCTTC. Translation: CASSGLAGSNEQFF.